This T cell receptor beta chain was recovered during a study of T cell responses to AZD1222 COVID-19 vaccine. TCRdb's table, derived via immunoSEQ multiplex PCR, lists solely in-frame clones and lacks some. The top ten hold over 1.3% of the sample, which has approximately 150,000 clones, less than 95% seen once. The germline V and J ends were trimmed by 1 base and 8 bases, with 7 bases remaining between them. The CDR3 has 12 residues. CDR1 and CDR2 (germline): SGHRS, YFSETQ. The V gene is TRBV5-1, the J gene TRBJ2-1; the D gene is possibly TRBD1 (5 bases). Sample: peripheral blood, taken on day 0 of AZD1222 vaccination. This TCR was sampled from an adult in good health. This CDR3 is CASSLKGDEQFF. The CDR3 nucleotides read TGCGCCAGCAGCTTGAAAGGGGATGAGCAGTTCTTC.